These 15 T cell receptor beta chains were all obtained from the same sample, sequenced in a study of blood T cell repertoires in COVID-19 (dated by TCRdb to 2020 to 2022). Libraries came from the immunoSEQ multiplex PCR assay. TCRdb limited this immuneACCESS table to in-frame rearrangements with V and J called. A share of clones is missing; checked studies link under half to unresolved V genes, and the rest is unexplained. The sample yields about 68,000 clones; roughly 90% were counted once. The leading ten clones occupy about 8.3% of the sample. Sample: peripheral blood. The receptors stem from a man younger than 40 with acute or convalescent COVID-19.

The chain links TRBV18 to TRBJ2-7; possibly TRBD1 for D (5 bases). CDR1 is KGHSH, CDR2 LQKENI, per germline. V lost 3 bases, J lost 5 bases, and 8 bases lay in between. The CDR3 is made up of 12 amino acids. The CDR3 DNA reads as TGTGCCAGCTCACCCAGCAGGGACGAGCAGTACTTC. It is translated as CASSPSRDEQYF. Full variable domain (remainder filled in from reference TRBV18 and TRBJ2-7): NAGVMQNPRHLVRRRGQEARLRCSPMKGHSHVYWYRQLPEEGLKFMVYLQKENIIDESGMPKERFSAEFPKEGPSILRIQQVVRGDSAAYFCASSPSRDEQYFGPGTRLTVT.

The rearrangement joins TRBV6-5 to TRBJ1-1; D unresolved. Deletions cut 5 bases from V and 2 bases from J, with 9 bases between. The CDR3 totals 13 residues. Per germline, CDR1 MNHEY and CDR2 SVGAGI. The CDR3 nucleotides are TGTGCCAGCAGTCCACGGAGTAACACTGAAGCTTTCTTT. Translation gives CASSPRSNTEAFF.

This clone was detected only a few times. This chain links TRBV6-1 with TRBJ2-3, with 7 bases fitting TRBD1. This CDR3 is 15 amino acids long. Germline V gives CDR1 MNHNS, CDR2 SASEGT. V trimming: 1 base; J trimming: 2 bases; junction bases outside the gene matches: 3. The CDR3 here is CASSEGTGHTDTQYF. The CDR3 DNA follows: TGTGCCAGCAGTGAAGGGACAGGACACACAGATACGCAGTATTTT.

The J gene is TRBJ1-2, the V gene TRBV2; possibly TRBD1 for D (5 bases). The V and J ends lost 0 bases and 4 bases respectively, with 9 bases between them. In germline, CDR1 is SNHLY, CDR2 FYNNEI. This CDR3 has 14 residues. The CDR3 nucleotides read TGTGCCAGCAGTGAAGCGCAGGGTATCTATGGCTACACCTTC. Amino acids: CASSEAQGIYGYTF.

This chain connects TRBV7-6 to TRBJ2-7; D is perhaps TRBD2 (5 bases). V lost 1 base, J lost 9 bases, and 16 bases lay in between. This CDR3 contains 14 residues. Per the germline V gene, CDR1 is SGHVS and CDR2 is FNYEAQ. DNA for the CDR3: TGTGCCAGCAGCTTAGAAGCATACCAGGAGGCGCAGTACTTC. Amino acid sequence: CASSLEAYQEAQYF. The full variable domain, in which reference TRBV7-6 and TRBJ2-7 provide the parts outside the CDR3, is GAGVSQSPRYKVTKRGQDVALRCDPISGHVSLYWYRQALGQGPEFLTYFNYEAQQDKSGLPNDRFSAERPEGSISTLTIQRTEQRDSAMYRCASSLEAYQEAQYFGPGTRLTVT.

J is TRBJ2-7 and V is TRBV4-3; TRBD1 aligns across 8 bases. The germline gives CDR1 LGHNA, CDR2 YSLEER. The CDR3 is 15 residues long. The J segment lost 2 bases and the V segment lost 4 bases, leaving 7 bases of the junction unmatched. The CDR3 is CASSPARQGTYEQYF. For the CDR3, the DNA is TGCGCCAGCAGCCCCGCAAGACAGGGGACCTACGAGCAGTACTTC.

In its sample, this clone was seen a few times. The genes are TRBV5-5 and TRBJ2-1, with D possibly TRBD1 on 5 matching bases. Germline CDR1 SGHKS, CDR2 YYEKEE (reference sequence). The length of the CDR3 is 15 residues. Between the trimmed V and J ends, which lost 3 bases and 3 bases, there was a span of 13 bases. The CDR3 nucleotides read TGTGCCAGCAGCTCGAAGGGGCCCCACTACAATGAGCAGTTCTTC. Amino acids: CASSSKGPHYNEQFF.

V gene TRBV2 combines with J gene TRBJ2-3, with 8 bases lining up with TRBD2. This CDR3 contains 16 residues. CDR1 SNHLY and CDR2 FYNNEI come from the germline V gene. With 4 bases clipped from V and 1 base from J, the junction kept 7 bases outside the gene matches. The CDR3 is CASSVRLASRTDTQYF. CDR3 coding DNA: TGTGCCAGCAGTGTTCGACTAGCGTCTCGCACAGATACGCAGTATTTT. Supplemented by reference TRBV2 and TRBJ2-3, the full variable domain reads EPEVTQTPSHQVTQMGQEVILRCVPISNHLYFYWYRQILGQKVEFLVSFYNNEISEKSEIFDDQFSVERPDGSNFTLKIRSTKLEDSAMYFCASSVRLASRTDTQYFGPGTRLTVL.

The CDR3 here is CASSKTSGLYNEQFF. In nucleotides, the CDR3 is TGTGCCAGCAGCAAGACTAGCGGCCTTTACAATGAGCAGTTCTTC. The chain joins TRBV9 to TRBJ2-1, with 9 bases identical to TRBD2. The CDR3 consists of 15 residues. The V and J ends lost 4 bases and 4 bases, in that order; junction bases with no gene match: 6. Per germline, CDR1 SGDLS and CDR2 YYNGEE.

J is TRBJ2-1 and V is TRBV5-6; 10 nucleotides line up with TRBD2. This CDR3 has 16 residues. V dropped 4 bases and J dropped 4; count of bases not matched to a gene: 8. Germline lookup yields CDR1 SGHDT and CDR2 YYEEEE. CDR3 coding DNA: TGTGCCAGCAGCGGAAGAAGGACTAGCGGTTACAATGAGCAGTTCTTC. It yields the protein CASSGRRTSGYNEQFF.

Written as DNA, the CDR3 is TGTGCCACCAGTCCTAGGACCTACAATGAGCAGTTCTTC. Amino acid sequence: CATSPRTYNEQFF. The chain links TRBV15 to TRBJ2-1, with D unclear. The CDR3 is 13 amino acids. Germline assignment: CDR1 LNHNV and CDR2 YYDKDF (reference sequence). V shed 6 bases and J shed 2 bases, with 8 bases lying between them.

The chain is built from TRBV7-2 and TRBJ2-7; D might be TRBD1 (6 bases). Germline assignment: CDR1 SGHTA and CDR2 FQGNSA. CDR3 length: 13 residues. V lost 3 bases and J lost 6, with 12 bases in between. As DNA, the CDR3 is TGTGCCAGCAGCTTTAAGAGGACAGCCGAGCAGTACTTC. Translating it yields CASSFKRTAEQYF. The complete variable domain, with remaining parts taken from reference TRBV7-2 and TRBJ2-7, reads GAGVSQSPSNKVTEKGKDVELRCDPISGHTALYWYRQSLGQGLEFLIYFQGNSAPDKSGLPSDRFSAERTGGSVSTLTIQRTQQEDSAVYLCASSFKRTAEQYFGPGTRLTVT.

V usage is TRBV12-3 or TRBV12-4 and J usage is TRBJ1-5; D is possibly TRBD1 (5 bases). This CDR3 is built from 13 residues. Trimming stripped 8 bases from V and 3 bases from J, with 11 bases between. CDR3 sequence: CASRIGDNQPQHF. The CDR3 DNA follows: TGTGCCAGCCGGATAGGGGACAATCAGCCCCAGCATTTT.

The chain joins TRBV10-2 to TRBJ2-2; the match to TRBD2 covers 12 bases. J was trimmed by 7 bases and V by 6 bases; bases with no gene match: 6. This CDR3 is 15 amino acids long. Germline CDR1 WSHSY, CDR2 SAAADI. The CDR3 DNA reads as TGCGCCAGCAGGACTAGCGGGAGTTTGGGCGGGGAGCTGTTTTTT. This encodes CASRTSGSLGGELFF.

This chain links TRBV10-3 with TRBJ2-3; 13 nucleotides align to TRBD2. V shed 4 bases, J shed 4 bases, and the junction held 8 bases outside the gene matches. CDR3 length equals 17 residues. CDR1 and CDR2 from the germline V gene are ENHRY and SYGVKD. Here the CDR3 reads CAISGTSGRAMSDTQYF. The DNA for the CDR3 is TGTGCCATCAGTGGAACTAGCGGGAGGGCCATGTCAGATACGCAGTATTTT.